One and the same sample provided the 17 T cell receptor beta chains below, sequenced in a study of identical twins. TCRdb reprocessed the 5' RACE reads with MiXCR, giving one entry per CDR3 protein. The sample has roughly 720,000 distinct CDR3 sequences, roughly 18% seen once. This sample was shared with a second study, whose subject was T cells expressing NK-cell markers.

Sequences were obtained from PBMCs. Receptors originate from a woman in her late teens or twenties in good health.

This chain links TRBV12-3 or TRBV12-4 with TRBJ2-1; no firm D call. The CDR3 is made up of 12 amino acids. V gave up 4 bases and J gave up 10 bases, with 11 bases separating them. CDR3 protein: CASSYMSPEQFF. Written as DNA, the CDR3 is TGTGCCAGCAGTTACATGTCACCCGAGCAGTTCTTC.

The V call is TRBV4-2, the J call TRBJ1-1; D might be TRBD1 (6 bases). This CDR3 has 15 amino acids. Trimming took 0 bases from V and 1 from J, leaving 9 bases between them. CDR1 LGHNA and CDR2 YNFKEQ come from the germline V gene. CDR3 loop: CASSQEQGGNTEAFF. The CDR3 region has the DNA TGTGCCAGCAGCCAAGAACAGGGAGGGAACACTGAAGCTTTCTTT.

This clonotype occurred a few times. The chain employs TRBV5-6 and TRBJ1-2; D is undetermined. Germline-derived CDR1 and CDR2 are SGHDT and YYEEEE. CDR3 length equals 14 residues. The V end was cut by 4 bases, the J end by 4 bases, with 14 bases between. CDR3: CASSLNDGLYGYTF. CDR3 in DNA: TGTGCCAGCAGCCTAAACGACGGGCTCTATGGCTACACCTTC.

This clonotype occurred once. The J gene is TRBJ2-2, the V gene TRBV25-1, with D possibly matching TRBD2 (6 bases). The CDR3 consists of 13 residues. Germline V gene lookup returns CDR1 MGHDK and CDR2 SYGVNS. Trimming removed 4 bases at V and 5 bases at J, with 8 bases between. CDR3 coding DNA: TGTGCCAGCAGTGCCCGGGAGACCGGGGAGCTGTTTTTT. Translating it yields CASSARETGELFF.

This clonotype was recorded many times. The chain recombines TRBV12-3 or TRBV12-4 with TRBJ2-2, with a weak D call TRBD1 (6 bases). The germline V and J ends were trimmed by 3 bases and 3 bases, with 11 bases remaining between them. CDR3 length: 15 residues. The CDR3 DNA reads TGTGCCAGCAGTTTTAGGCAGGGGTACACCGGGGAGCTGTTTTTT. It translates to CASSFRQGYTGELFF.

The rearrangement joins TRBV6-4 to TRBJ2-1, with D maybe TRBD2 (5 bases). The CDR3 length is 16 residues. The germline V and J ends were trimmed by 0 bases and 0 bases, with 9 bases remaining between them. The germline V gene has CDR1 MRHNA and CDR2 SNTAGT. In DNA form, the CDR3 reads TGTGCCAGCAGTGACTCGGGGAGTAGCTCCTACAATGAGCAGTTCTTC. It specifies CASSDSGSSSYNEQFF.

This CDR3 is CASSQVQAYPYEQYF. The CDR3 DNA reads TGCGCCAGCAGCCAAGTGCAGGCATACCCCTACGAGCAGTACTTC. This chain connects TRBV4-3 to TRBJ2-7; no firm D call. The CDR3 has 15 amino acids. The V and J ends lost 1 base and 2 bases respectively, with 12 bases between them. Germline CDR1 reads LGHNA; CDR2 reads YSLEER.

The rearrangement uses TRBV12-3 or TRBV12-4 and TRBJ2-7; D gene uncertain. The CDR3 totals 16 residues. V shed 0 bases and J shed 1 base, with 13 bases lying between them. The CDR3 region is CASSLATGYLSYEQYF. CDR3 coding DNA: TGTGCCAGCAGTTTAGCAACCGGTTACCTTTCCTACGAGCAGTACTTC.

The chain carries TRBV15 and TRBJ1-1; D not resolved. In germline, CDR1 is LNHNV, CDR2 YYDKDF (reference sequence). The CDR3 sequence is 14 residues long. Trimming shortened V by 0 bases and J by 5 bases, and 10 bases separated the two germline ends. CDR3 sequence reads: CATSRDIRGTEAFF. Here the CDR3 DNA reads TGTGCCACCAGCAGAGATATCCGAGGGACTGAAGCTTTCTTT.

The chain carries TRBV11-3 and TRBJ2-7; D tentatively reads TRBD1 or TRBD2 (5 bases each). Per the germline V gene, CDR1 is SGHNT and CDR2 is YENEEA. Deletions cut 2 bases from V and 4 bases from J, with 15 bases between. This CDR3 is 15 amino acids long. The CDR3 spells CASSLYRDGGYEQYF. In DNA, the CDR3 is TGTGCCAGCAGCTTATACCGGGACGGAGGATACGAGCAGTACTTC.

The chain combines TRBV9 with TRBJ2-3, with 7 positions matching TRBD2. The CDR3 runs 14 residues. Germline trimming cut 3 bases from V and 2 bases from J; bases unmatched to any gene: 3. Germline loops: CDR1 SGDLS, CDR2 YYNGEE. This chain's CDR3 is CASSERGTTDTQYF. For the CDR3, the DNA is TGTGCCAGCAGCGAGCGGGGAACCACAGATACGCAGTATTTT.

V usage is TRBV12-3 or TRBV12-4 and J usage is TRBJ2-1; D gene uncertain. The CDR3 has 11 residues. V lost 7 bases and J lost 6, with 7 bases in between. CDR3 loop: CASTRSNEQFF. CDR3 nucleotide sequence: TGTGCCAGCACCCGTTCCAATGAGCAGTTCTTC.

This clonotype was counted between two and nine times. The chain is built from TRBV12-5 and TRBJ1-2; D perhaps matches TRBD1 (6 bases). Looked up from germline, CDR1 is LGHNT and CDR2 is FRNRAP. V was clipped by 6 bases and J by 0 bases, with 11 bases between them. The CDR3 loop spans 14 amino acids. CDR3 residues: CASGPGHTNYGYTF. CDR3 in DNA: TGTGCTAGTGGGCCGGGACATACTAACTATGGCTACACCTTC.

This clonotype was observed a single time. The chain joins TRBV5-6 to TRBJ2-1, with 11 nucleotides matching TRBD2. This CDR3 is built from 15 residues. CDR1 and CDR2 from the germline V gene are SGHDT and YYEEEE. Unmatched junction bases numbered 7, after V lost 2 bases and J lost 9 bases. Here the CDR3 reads CASSLVSGGVSEQFF. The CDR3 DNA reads TGTGCCAGCAGCTTAGTTAGCGGGGGGGTGAGTGAGCAGTTCTTC.

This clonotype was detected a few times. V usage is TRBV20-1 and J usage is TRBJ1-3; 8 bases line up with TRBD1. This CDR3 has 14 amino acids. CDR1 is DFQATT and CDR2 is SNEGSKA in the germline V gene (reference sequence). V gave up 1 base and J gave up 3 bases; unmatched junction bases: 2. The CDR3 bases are TGCAGTGCTAGAGGGACAGGGATTGGAAACACCATATATTTT. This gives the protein CSARGTGIGNTIYF.

The CDR3 DNA follows: TGCGCCAGCAGCTTGAGTGGCTCATTGGGTGAGCAGTTCTTC. It encodes CASSLSGSLGEQFF. J is TRBJ2-1 and V is TRBV5-1; the D is unclear. The CDR3 is made up of 14 amino acids. CDR1 is SGHRS and CDR2 is YFSETQ in the germline V gene. With 1 base removed from V and 9 bases from J, the gap between germline ends came to 14 bases.

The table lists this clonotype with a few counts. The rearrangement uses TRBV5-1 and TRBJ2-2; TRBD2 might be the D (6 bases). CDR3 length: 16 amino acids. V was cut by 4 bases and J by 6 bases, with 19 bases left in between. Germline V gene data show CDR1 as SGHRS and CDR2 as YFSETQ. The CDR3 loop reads CASSLGGAGTAGELFF. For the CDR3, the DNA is TGCGCCAGCAGCCTCGGGGGAGCAGGGACCGCCGGGGAGCTGTTTTTT. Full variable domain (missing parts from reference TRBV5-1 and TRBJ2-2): KAGVTQTPRYLIKTRGQQVTLSCSPISGHRSVSWYQQTPGQGLQFLFEYFSETQRNKGNFPGRFSGRQFSNSRSEMNVSTLELGDSALYLCASSLGGAGTAGELFFGEGSRLTVL.